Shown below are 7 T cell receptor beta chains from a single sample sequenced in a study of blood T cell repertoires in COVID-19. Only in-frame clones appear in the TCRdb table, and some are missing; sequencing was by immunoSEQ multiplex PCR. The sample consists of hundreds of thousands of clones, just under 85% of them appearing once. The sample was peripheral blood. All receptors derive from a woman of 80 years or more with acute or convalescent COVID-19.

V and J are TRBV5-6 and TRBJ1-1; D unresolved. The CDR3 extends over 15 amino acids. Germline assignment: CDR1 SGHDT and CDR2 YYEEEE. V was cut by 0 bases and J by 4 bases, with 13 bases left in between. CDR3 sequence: CASSLVTSVGTEAFF. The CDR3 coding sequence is TGTGCCAGCAGCTTGGTGACTTCGGTGGGCACTGAAGCTTTCTTT.

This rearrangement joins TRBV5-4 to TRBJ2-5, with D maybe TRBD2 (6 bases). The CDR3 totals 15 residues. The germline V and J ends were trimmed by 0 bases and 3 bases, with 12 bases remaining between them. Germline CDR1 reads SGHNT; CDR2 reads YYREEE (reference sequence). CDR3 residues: CASSLGGGAEETQYF. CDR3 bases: TGTGCCAGCAGCTTGGGGGGCGGGGCAGAAGAGACCCAGTACTTC.

CDR3 region: CASSQVFQGLSGYTF. The CDR3 DNA sequence: TGCGCCAGCAGCCAAGTTTTTCAGGGATTGAGTGGCTACACCTTC. The chain carries TRBV4-3 and TRBJ1-2; TRBD1 is a possible D gene (5 bases). Germline V gives CDR1 LGHNA, CDR2 YSLEER. The CDR3 has 15 residues. V gave up 1 base and J gave up 7 bases, with 16 bases separating them.

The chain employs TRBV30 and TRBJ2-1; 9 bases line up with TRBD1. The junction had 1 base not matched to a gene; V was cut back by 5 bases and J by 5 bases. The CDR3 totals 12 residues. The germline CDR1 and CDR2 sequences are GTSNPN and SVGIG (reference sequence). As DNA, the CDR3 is TGTGCCTGGGGGGACAGGGACAATGAGCAGTTCTTC. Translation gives CAWGDRDNEQFF.

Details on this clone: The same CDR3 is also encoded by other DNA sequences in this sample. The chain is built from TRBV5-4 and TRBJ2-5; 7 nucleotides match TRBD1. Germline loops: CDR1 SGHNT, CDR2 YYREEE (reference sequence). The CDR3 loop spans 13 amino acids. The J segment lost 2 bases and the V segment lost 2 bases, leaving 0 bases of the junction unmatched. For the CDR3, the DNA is TGTGCCAGCAGCTTCAGGGGGCAAGAGACCCAGTACTTC. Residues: CASSFRGQETQYF.

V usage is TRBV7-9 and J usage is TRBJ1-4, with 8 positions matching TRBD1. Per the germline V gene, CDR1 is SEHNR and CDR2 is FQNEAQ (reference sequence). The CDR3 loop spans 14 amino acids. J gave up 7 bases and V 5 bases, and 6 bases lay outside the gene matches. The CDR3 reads CASSRGTGREKLFF. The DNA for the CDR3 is TGTGCCAGCAGCCGGGGGACAGGTCGTGAAAAACTGTTTTTT.

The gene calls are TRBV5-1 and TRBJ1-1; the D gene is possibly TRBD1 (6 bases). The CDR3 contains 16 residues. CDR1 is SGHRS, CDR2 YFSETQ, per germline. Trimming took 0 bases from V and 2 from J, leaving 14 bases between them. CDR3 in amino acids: CASSLGGQKPNTEAFF. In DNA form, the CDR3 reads TGCGCCAGCAGCTTGGGCGGACAGAAACCAAACACTGAAGCTTTCTTT. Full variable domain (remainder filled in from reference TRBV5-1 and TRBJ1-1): KAGVTQTPRYLIKTRGQQVTLSCSPISGHRSVSWYQQTPGQGLQFLFEYFSETQRNKGNFPGRFSGRQFSNSRSEMNVSTLELGDSALYLCASSLGGQKPNTEAFFGQGTRLTVV.